This entry lists 10 T cell receptor beta chains sequenced from one sample in a study of Graves' ophthalmopathy and Graves' hyperthyroidism. TCR beta CDR3 amplification used RNA transcripts. After a first-round RT-PCR with HTBI primers, a second-round multiplex PCR was run. TCRdb fed the multiplex PCR reads into MiXCR, producing one record per CDR3 protein. The repertoire includes about 210,000 distinct CDR3 sequences, roughly 27% of them detected once, and around 9.8% sits in the top ten. The sample comprised peripheral blood. The receptors stem from a man aged 45-60 years with Graves' ophthalmopathy.

Notes on this clonotype: A much larger clone differs by one base, so this may be a read error. The chain carries TRBV5-1 and TRBJ1-1; D perhaps matches TRBD1 (6 bases). The CDR3 runs 13 residues. Looked up from germline, CDR1 is SGHRS and CDR2 is YFSETQ. The CDR3 spells CASSLETGRGALF. The CDR3 DNA is TGCGCCAGCAGCTTGGAAACAGGGAGGGGAGCTCTCTTT.

This clonotype has a count of ten or more. The chain couples TRBV7-9 to TRBJ2-7; 10 positions match TRBD1. The J segment lost 4 bases and the V segment lost 4 bases, leaving 7 bases of the junction unmatched. The CDR3 is 15 amino acids. Per the germline V gene, CDR1 is SEHNR and CDR2 is FQNEAQ (reference sequence). Here the CDR3 reads CASSYKDRGIYEQYF. CDR3 DNA sequence: TGTGCCAGCAGCTACAAGGACAGGGGGATATACGAGCAGTACTTC.

This clonotype has at least ten counts. The chain links TRBV29-1 to TRBJ2-7, with 12 bases lining up with TRBD2. CDR3 length equals 13 residues. Germline loops: CDR1 SQVTM, CDR2 ANQGSEA. J gave up 7 bases and V 8 bases, and 9 bases lay outside the gene matches. The CDR3 DNA sequence: TGCAGCACTAGACTAGCGGGAGATGGGGAGCAGTACTTC. This gives the protein CSTRLAGDGEQYF.

This clonotype was counted many times. The chain couples TRBV6-2 or TRBV6-3 to TRBJ2-2; a weak D match, TRBD1 (6 bases). This CDR3 has 14 amino acids. Trimming removed 7 bases from V and 6 bases from J, with 15 bases in between. Per germline, CDR1 MNHEY and CDR2 SVGEGT. CDR3 nucleotide sequence: TGTGCCAGCACCGCGACAGGCGAGGCCGGGGAGCTGTTTTTT. This codes for CASTATGEAGELFF.

V gene TRBV12-3 or TRBV12-4 combines with J gene TRBJ1-6, with 7 bases that match TRBD1. The CDR3 covers 12 residues. Unmatched junction bases numbered 3, after V lost 7 bases and J lost 9 bases. This CDR3 is CASKGAGSPLHF. Written as DNA, the CDR3 is TGTGCCAGCAAGGGGGCAGGTTCACCCCTCCACTTT.

The chain carries TRBV12-3 or TRBV12-4 and TRBJ2-6; D is uncertain. The V end was cut by 6 bases, the J end by 2 bases, with 11 bases between. CDR3 length: 15 residues. CDR3 nucleotides: TGTGCCAGCAGAGACGCCACTACTGGGGCCAACGTCCTGACTTTC. Translation: CASRDATTGANVLTF.

This clonotype was detected many times. The chain has TRBV6-5 and TRBJ1-2, with a weak D call TRBD1 (5 bases). Trimming stripped 8 bases from V and 0 bases from J, with 31 bases between. The CDR3 is 20 amino acids. Germline CDR1 and CDR2: MNHEY and SVGAGI. CDR3: CASDRLPNRSPLYSNYGYTF. The DNA for the CDR3 is TGTGCCAGCGATAGGTTGCCCAACAGGTCTCCACTGTATTCTAACTATGGCTACACCTTC.

The chain is built from TRBV30 and TRBJ1-6; D is uncertain. Germline V lookup: CDR1 GTSNPN, CDR2 SVGIG (reference sequence). V lost 2 bases and J lost 6, with 11 bases in between. CDR3 length: 14 residues. CDR3 protein: CAWSKGVGNSPLHF. The CDR3 DNA is TGTGCCTGGAGTAAGGGAGTCGGTAATTCACCCCTCCACTTT.

This clonotype was recorded many times. The chain is built from TRBV3-1 and TRBJ1-1, with D hard to call. Germline V CDR1 and CDR2: LGHDT, YNNKEL (reference sequence). CDR3 length: 14 residues. V lost 0 bases, J lost 6 bases, and 11 bases lay in between. Written as DNA, the CDR3 is TGTGCCAGCAGCCAAGAGGTTGGGTTGGCTGAAGCTTTCTTT. Its translation: CASSQEVGLAEAFF.

This clonotype was seen repeatedly, ten times or more. This chain links TRBV6-5 with TRBJ2-7; TRBD2 might be the D (6 bases). Germline V gene sequence: CDR1 MNHEY, CDR2 SVGAGI. Trimming took off 8 bases at V and 7 bases at J, with 15 bases between the two ends. The CDR3 is 12 amino acids. CDR3 sequence reads: CASSRRGEEQYF. The CDR3, as DNA: TGTGCCAGCTCCAGGAGGGGAGAAGAGCAGTACTTC.